The 2 T cell receptor beta chains below all came from one sample that was sequenced in a study of blood T cell repertoires in COVID-19. The data were produced by immunoSEQ multiplex PCR, yet TCRdb's version contains in-frame clones alone and is incomplete. The sample carries approximately 90,000 clones, roughly 85% recorded once. The sample was peripheral blood. The receptors derive from a man in his 60s with acute or convalescent COVID-19.

The V gene is TRBV30, the J gene TRBJ2-5, with D perhaps TRBD1 (7 bases). The CDR3 extends over 13 amino acids. Per germline, CDR1 GTSNPN and CDR2 SVGIG (reference sequence). V gave up 4 bases and J gave up 4 bases, with 13 bases separating them. CDR3 in amino acids: CAWNRQGGETQYF. For the CDR3, the DNA is TGTGCCTGGAACCGACAGGGAGGAGAGACCCAGTACTTC.

The chain recombines TRBV5-1 with TRBJ2-3, with a tentative D call TRBD2 (6 bases). The V end was cut by 4 bases, the J end by 0 bases, with 15 bases between. Germline loops: CDR1 SGHRS, CDR2 YFSETQ. The CDR3 extends over 16 amino acids. CDR3 sequence reads: CASSPSPGLSTDTQYF. CDR3 DNA: TGCGCCAGCAGCCCCTCTCCGGGACTTAGCACAGATACGCAGTATTTT.